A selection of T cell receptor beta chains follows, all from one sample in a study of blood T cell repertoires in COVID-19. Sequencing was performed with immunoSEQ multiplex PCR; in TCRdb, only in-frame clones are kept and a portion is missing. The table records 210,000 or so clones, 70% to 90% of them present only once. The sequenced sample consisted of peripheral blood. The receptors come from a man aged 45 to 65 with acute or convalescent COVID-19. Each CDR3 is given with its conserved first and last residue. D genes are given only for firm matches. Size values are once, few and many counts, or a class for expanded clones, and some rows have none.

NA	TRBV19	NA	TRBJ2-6	TGTGCCAGTAGTATAGCGGCTGGGGCCAACGTCCTGACTTTC	CASSIAAGANVLTF
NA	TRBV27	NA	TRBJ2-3	TGTGCCAGCAGTTTATCGGGGGGGCCGGGCACAGATACGCAGTATTTT	CASSLSGGPGTDTQYF
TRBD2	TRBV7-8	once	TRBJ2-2	TGTGCCAGCAGCTCGGGGGAGGGCTTCACCGGGGAGCTGTTTTTT	CASSSGEGFTGELFF
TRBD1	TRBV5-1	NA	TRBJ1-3	TGCGCCAGCAGCTTAGCATCCGGGACAGGGGAAAACACCATATATTTT	CASSLASGTGENTIYF
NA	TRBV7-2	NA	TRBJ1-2	TGTGCCAGCAGCTTAGGGACAGACTTATATGGCTACACCTTC	CASSLGTDLYGYTF
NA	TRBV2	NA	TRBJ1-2	TGTGCCAGCAGCGGACAGACCCCCTATGGCTACACCTTC	CASSGQTPYGYTF
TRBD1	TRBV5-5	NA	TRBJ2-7	TGTGCCAGCAGCTTGACCCCGGGACAGAACTCCTACGAGCAGTACTTC	CASSLTPGQNSYEQYF
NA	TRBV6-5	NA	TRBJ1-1	TGTGCCAGCAGTTACGATGGGGGCAGAACTGAAGCTTTCTTT	CASSYDGGRTEAFF
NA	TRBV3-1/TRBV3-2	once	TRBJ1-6	TGTGCCAGCAGCGTCGGGGGGAAAGGTTCACCCCTCCACTTT	CASSVGGKGSPLHF
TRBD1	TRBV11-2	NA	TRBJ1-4	TGTGCCAGCAGCTTAGGGAAGGGGGCGCATGAAAAACTGTTTTTT	CASSLGKGAHEKLFF
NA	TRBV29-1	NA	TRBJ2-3	TGCAGCGCGGAGGCGCGGGACGGCACAGATACGCAGTATTTT	CSAEARDGTDTQYF
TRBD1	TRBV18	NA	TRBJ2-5	TGTGCCAGCTCACCGGCAGGGGGCGGTTCTCACCAAGAGACCCAGTACTTC	CASSPAGGGSHQETQYF
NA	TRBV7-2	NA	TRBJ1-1	TGTGCCAGCAGGAACACCATGAACACTGAAGCTTTCTTT	CASRNTMNTEAFF
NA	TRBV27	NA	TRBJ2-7	TGTGCCAGCAGTTTGACAGGGAGGTCCTACGAGCAGTACTTC	CASSLTGRSYEQYF
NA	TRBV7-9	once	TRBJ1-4	TGTGCCAGCAGCTTGGCAGGTTCGAAAGAAAAACTGTTTTTT	CASSLAGSKEKLFF
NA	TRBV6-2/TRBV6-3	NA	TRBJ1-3	TGTGCCAGCAGTTACGGAGGAAGCTCTGGAAACACCATATATTTT	CASSYGGSSGNTIYF
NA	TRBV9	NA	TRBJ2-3	TGTGCCAGCAACCCAAGGGCCACTAGTCCCACAGATACGCAGTATTTT	CASNPRATSPTDTQYF
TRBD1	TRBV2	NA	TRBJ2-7	TGTGCCAGCAGTGTACAGGGGGTCGAGCAGTACTTC	CASSVQGVEQYF
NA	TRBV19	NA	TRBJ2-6	TGTGCCAGTAGTAGGCTCGACATTACGAGCTCTGGGGCCAACGTCCTGACTTTC	CASSRLDITSSGANVLTF